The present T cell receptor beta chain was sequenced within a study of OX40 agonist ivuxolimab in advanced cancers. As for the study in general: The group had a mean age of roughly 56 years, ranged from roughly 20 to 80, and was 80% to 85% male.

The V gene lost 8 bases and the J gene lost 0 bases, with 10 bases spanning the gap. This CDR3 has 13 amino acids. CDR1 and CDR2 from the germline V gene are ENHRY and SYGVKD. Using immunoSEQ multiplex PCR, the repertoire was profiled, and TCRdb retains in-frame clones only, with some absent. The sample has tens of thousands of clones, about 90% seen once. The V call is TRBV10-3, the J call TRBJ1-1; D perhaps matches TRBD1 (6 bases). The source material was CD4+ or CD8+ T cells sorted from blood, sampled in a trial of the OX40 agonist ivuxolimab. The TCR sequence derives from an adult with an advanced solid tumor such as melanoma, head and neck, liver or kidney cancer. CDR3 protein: CAIFSGVNTEAFF. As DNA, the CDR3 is TGTGCCATCTTCTCAGGGGTGAACACTGAAGCTTTCTTT.